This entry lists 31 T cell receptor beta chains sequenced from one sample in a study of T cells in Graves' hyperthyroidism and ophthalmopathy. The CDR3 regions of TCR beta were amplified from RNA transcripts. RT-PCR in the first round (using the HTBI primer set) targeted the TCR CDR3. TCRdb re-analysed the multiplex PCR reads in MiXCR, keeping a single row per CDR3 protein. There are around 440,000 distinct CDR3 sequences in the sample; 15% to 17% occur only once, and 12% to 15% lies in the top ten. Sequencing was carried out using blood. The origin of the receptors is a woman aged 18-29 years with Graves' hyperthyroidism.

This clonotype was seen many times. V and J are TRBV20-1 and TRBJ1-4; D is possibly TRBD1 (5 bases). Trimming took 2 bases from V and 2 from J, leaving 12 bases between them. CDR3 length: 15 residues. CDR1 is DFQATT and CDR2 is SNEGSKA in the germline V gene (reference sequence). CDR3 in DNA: TGCAGTGCTAGACGGTCGGCAGGGACTAATGAAAAACTGTTTTTT. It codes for CSARRSAGTNEKLFF.

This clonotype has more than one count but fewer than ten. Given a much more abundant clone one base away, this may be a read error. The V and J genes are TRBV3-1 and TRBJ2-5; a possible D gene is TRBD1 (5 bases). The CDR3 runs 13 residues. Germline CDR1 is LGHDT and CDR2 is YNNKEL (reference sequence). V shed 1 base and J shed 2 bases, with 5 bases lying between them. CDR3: CASSQGQQETQYF. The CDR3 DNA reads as TGTGCCAGCAGCCAAGGACAGCAAGAGACCCAGTACTTC.

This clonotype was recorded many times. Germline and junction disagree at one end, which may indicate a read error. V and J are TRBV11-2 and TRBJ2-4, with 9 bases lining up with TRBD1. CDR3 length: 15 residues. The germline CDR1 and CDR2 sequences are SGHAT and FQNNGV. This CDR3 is CASSLEGTGHNIQYF. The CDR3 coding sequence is TGTGCCAGCAGCCTAGAAGGGACAGGGCATAACATTCAGTACTTC.

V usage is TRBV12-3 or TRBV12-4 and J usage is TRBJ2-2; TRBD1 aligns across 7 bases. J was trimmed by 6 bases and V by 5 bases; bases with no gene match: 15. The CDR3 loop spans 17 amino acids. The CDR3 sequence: CASSLRTGTEIPGELFF. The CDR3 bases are TGTGCCAGCAGTCTACGGACCGGGACAGAGATACCCGGGGAGCTGTTTTTT.

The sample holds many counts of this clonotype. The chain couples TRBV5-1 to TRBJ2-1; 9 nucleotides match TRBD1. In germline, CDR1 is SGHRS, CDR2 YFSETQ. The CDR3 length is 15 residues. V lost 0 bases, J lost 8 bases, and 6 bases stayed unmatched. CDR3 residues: CASSLAGTGPHEQFF. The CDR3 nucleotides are TGCGCCAGCAGCTTGGCCGGGACAGGGCCCCATGAGCAGTTCTTC.

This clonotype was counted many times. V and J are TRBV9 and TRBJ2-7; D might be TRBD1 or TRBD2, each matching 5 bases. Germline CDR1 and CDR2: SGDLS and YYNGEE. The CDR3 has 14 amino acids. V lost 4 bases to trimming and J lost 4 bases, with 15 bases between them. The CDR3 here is CASSPRDGAYEQYF. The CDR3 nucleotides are TGTGCCAGCAGCCCTCGGGACGGCGCATACGAGCAGTACTTC.

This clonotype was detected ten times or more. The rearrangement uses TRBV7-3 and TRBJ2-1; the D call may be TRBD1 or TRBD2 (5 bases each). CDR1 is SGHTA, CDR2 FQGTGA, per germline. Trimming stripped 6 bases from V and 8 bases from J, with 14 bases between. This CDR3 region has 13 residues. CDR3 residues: CASSPEGRHEQFF. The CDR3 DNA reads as TGTGCCAGCAGTCCTGAGGGGAGACATGAGCAGTTCTTC.

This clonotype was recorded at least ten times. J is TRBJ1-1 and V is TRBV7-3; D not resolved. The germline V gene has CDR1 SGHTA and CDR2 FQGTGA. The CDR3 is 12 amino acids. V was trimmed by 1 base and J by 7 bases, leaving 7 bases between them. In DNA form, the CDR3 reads TGTGCCAGCAGCTTAAGTCTACATGAAGCTTTCTTT. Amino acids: CASSLSLHEAFF.

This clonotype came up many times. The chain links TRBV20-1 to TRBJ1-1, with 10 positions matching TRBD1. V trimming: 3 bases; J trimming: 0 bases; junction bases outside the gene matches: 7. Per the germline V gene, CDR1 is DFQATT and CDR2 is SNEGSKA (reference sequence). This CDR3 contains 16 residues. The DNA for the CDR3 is TGCAGTGCTAGCCGTTCCGGGACAGGGGTGAACACTGAAGCTTTCTTT. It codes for CSASRSGTGVNTEAFF.

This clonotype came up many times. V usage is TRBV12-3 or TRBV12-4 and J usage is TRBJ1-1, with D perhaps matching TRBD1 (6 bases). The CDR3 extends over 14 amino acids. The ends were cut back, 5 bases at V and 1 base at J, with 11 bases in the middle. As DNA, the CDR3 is TGTGCCAGCAGTACGGGACACTCGAACACTGAAGCTTTCTTT. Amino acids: CASSTGHSNTEAFF.

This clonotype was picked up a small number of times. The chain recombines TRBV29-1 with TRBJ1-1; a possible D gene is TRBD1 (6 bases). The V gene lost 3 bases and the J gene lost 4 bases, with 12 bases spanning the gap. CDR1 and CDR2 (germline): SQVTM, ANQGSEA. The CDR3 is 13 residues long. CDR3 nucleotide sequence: TGCAGCGTTGAGGGGGGCAGGGGCACTGAAGCTTTCTTT. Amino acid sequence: CSVEGGRGTEAFF. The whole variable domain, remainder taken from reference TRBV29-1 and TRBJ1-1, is SAVISQKPSRDICQRGTSLTIQCQVDSQVTMMFWYRQQPGQSLTLIATANQGSEATYESGFVIDKFPISRPNLTFSTLTVSNMSPEDSSIYLCSVEGGRGTEAFFGQGTRLTVV.

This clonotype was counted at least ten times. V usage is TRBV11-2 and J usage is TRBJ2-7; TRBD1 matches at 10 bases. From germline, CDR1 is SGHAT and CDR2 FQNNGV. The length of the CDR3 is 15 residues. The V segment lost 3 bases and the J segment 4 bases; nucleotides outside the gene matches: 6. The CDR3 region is CASSFGQGDTYEQYF. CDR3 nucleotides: TGTGCCAGCAGCTTTGGACAGGGGGATACTTACGAGCAGTACTTC. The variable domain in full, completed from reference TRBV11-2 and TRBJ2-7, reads EAGVAQSPRYKIIEKRQSVAFWCNPISGHATLYWYQQILGQGPKLLIQFQNNGVVDDSQLPKDRFSAERLKGVDSTLKIQPAKLEDSAVYLCASSFGQGDTYEQYFGPGTRLTVT.

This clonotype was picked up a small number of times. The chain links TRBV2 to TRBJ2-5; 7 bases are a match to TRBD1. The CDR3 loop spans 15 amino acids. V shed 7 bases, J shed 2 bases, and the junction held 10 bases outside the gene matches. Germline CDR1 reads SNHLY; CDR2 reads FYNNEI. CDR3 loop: CASTRNRGTQETQYF. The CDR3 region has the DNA TGTGCCAGCACCAGAAACAGGGGCACTCAAGAGACCCAGTACTTC. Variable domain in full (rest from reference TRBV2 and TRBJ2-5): EPEVTQTPSHQVTQMGQEVILRCVPISNHLYFYWYRQILGQKVEFLVSFYNNEISEKSEIFDDQFSVERPDGSNFTLKIRSTKLEDSAMYFCASTRNRGTQETQYFGPGTRLLVL.

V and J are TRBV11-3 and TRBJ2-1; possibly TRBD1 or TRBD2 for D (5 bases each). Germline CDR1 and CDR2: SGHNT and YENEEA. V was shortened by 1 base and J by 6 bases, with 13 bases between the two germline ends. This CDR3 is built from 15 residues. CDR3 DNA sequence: TGTGCCAGCAGCTTAGGAGAGGGGACCATCAATGAGCAGTTCTTC. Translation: CASSLGEGTINEQFF.

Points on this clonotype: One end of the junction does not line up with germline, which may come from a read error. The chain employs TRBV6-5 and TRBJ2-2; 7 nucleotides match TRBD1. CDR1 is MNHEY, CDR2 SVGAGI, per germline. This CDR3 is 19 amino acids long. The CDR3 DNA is TGTACCAGCAGTTATCGAAGGGACAGACAATCCGCGAACACCGGGGAGCTGTTTTTT. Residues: CTSSYRRDRQSANTGELFF.

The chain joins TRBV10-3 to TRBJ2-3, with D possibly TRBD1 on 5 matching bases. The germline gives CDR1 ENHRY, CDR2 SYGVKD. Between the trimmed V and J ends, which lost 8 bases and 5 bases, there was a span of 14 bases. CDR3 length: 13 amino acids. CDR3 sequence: CAIEGDVRDTQYF. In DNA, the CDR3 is TGTGCCATCGAAGGGGATGTGAGAGATACGCAGTATTTT.

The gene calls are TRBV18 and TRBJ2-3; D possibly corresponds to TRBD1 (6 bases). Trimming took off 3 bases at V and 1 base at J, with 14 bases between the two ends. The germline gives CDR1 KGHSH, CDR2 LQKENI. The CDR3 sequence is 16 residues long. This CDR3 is CASSPFKWTGTDTQYF. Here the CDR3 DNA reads TGTGCCAGCTCACCCTTTAAATGGACAGGCACAGATACGCAGTATTTT.

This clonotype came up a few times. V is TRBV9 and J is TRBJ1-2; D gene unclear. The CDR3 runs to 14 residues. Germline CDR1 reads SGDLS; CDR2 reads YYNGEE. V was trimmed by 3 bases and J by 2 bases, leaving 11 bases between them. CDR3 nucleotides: TGTGCCAGCAGCGAAGAGACCCAGAACTATGGCTACACCTTC. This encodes CASSEETQNYGYTF.

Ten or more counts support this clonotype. CDR3 in amino acids: CASSLVGTTVNFYEQYF. For the CDR3, the DNA is TGTGCCAGCAGCTTAGTCGGGACAACCGTTAATTTCTACGAGCAGTACTTC. The V and J genes are TRBV7-2 and TRBJ2-7; D is possibly TRBD1 (6 bases). V was pared by 1 base and J by 3 bases, with 19 bases between. Germline lookup yields CDR1 SGHTA and CDR2 FQGNSA. The CDR3 has 17 amino acids.

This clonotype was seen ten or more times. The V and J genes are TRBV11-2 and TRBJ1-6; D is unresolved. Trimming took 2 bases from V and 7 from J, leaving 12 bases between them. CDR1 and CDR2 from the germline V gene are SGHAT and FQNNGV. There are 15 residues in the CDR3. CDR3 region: CASSLLVHFNSPLHF. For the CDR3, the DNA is TGTGCCAGCAGCTTATTGGTACACTTCAATTCACCCCTCCACTTT.

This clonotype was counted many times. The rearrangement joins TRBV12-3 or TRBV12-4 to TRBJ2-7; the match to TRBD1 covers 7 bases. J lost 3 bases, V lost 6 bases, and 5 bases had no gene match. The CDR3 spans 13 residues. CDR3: CASSTGQYYEQYF. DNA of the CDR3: TGTGCCAGCAGCACGGGACAGTACTACGAGCAGTACTTC.

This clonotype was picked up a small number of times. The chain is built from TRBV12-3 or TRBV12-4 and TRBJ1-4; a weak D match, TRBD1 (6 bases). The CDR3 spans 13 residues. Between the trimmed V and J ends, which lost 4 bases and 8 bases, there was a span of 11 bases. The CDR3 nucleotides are TGTGCCAGCAGTTCAGGGGCGCACGAAAAACTGTTTTTT. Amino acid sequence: CASSSGAHEKLFF.

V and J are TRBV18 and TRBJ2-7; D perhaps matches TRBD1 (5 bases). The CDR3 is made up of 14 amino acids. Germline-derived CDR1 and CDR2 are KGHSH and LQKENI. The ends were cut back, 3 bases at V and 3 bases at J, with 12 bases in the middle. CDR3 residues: CASSPPLTDYEQYF. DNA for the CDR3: TGTGCCAGCTCACCCCCTTTGACAGACTACGAGCAGTACTTC.

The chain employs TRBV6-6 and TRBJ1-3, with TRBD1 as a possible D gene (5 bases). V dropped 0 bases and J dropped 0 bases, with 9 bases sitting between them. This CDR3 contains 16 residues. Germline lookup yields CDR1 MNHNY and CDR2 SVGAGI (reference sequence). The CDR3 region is CASSYSPDISGNTIYF. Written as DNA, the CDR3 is TGTGCCAGCAGTTACTCCCCGGACATCTCTGGAAACACCATATATTTT.

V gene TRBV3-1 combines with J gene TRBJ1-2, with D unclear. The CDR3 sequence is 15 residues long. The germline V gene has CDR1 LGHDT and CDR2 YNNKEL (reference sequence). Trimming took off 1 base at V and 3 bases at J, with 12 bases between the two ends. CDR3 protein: CASSQVGRRDYGYTF. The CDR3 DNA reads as TGTGCCAGCAGCCAAGTAGGACGAAGAGACTATGGCTACACCTTC.

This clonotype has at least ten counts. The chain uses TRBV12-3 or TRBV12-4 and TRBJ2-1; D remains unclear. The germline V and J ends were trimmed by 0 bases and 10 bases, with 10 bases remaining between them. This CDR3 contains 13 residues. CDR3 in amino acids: CASSLAPVGEQFF. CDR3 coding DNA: TGTGCCAGCAGTTTAGCGCCAGTGGGAGAGCAGTTCTTC.

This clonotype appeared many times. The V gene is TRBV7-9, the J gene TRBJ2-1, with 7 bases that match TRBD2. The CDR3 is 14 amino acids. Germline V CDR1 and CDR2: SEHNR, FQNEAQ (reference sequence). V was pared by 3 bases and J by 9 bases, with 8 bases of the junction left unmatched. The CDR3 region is CASSFSGRGSEQFF. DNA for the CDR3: TGTGCCAGCAGCTTTTCTGGGAGGGGCTCTGAGCAGTTCTTC.

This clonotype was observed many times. CDR3 region: CASSSISGLAGRETQYF. CDR3 DNA: TGTGCCAGCAGTTCCATCAGTGGACTAGCGGGAAGGGAGACCCAGTACTTC. This chain joins TRBV6-1 and TRBJ2-5; 12 bases fit TRBD2. Germline V gene data show CDR1 as MNHNS and CDR2 as SASEGT. With V trimmed by 5 bases and J by 5 bases, 12 bases remained unmatched. The CDR3 covers 17 residues.

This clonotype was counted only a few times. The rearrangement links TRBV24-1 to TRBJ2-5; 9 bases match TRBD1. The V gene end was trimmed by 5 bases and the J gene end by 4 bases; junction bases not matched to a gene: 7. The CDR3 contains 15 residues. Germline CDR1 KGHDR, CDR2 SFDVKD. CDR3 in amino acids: CATSAGQGLTETQYF. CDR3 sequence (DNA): TGTGCCACCAGTGCGGGACAGGGTCTAACAGAGACCCAGTACTTC.

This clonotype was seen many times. CDR3 amino acids: CASSRSWGDEQFF. In DNA form, the CDR3 reads TGTGCCAGCAGCCGATCTTGGGGCGATGAGCAGTTCTTC. This rearrangement joins TRBV3-1 to TRBJ2-1; TRBD1 is a possible D gene (5 bases). CDR3 length: 13 residues. V shed 4 bases and J shed 8 bases, with 12 bases lying between them. The V gene's germline CDR1 is LGHDT and CDR2 YNNKEL (reference sequence).

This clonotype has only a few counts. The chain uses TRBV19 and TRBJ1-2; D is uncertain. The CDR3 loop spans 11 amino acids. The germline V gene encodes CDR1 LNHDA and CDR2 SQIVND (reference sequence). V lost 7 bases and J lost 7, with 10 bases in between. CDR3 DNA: TGTGCCAGTAATCTGGGGTTTGGCTACACCTTC. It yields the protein CASNLGFGYTF.